The T cell receptor beta chain under discussion was sequenced for a study of response to subunit inactivated influenza vaccine. The study, taken as a whole, reports: T cells newly recruited by each seasonal influenza vaccination are few, the authors suggested.

MiXCR was run by TCRdb on the RT-PCR reads, yielding one entry per CDR3 protein. The table records 550,000 to 800,000 distinct CDR3 sequences, less than 20% of them present only once. In the case of this clonotype: As yet, its antigen is unknown.

Germline lookup yields CDR1 DFQATT and CDR2 SNEGSKA (reference sequence). The CDR3 is made up of 12 amino acids. The V end was cut by 4 bases, the J end by 2 bases, with 9 bases between. The J gene is TRBJ2-7, the V gene TRBV20-1; D is unresolved. This clonotype originated in a man between 50 and 59 years old who received an inactivated influenza vaccine. The sequences come from PBMCs from blood, collected about 13 days after vaccination. CDR3 residues: CSAKPGAYEQYF. CDR3 bases: TGCAGTGCTAAGCCTGGGGCCTACGAGCAGTACTTC.